This TCR beta chain derives from a study of blood T cell repertoires in COVID-19. Profiled with immunoSEQ multiplex PCR; TCRdb holds only in-frame clones, not every one. The repertoire has 400,000 to 500,000 clones, around nine tenths of them found once; the top ten carry approximately 1.5%. The CDR3 is 15 residues long. Germline V gene lookup returns CDR1 SGHRS and CDR2 YFSETQ. Deletions cut 0 bases from V and 5 bases from J, with 12 bases between. The V call is TRBV5-1, the J call TRBJ2-1; D ambiguous. This TCR was recovered from a woman aged 18-29 years who had been exposed to COVID-19. The sample taken for sequencing was PBMCs or T cells enriched from blood (not recorded which). This chain's CDR3 is CASSLGSVFDNEQFF. Written as DNA, the CDR3 is TGCGCCAGCAGCTTGGGGAGCGTATTTGACAATGAGCAGTTCTTC.